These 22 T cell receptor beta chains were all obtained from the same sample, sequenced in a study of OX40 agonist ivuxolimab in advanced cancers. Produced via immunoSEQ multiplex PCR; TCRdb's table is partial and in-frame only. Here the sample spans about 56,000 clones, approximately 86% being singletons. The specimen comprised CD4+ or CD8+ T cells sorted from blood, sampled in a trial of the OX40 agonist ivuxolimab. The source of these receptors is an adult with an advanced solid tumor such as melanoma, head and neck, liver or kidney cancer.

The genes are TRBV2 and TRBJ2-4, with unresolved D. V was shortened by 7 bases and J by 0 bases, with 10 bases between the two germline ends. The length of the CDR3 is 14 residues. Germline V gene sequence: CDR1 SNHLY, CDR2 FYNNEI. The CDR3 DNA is TGTGCCAGCACCCTAACAGAAGCCAAAAACATTCAGTACTTC. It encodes CASTLTEAKNIQYF.

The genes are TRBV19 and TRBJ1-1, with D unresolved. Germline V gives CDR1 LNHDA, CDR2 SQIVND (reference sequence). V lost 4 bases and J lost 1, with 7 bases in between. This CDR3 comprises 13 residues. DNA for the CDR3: TGTGCCAGTAGTACGCGGAGGAACACTGAAGCTTTCTTT. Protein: CASSTRRNTEAFF.

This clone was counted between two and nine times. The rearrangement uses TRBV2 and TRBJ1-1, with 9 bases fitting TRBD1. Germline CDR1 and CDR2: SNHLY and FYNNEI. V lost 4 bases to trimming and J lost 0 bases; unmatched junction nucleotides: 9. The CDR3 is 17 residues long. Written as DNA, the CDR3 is TGTGCCAGCAGTGCTCCCCGGACAGGGGCCTTGAACACTGAAGCTTTCTTT. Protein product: CASSAPRTGALNTEAFF.

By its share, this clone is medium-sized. DNA for the CDR3: TGTGCCAGTAGTATAGCGGTCGGGGTACGGACTGAAGCTTTCTTT. Encoded protein: CASSIAVGVRTEAFF. The genes are TRBV19 and TRBJ1-1; D ambiguous. Deletions cut 1 base from V and 5 bases from J, with 14 bases between. The CDR3 sequence is 15 residues long. The V gene's germline CDR1 is LNHDA and CDR2 SQIVND (reference sequence).

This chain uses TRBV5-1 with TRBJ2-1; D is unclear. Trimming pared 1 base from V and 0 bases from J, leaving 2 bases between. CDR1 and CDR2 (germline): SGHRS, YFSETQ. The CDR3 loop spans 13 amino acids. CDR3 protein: CASSLTSYNEQFF. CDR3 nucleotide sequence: TGCGCCAGCAGCTTGACCTCCTACAATGAGCAGTTCTTC.

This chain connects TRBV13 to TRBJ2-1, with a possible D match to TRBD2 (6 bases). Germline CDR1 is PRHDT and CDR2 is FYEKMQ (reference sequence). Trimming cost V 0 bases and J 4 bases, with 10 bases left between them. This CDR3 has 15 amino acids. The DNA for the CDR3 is TGTGCCAGCAGCTTAGGCGGGGGACCATACAATGAGCAGTTCTTC. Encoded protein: CASSLGGGPYNEQFF.

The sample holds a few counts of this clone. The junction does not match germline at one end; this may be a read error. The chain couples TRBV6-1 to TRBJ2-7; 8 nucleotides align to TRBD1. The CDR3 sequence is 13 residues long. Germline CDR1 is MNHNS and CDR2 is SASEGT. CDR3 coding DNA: TGTGCCAGCAGTGCCGGGACAGGCATCCGTTTAGACTTC. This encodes CASSAGTGIRLDF.

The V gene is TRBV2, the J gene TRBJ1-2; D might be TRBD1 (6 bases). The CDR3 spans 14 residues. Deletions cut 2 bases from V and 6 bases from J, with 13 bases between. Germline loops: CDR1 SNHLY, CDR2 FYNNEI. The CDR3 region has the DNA TGTGCCAGCAGTGAATATCGGACAGACGATGGCTACACCTTC. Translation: CASSEYRTDDGYTF.

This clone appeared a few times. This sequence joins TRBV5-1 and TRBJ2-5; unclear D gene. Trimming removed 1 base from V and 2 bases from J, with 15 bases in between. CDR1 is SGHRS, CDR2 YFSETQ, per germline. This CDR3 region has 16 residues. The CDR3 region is CASSLSRTNLQETQYF. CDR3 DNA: TGCGCCAGCAGCTTGTCTCGGACCAACTTACAAGAGACCCAGTACTTC.

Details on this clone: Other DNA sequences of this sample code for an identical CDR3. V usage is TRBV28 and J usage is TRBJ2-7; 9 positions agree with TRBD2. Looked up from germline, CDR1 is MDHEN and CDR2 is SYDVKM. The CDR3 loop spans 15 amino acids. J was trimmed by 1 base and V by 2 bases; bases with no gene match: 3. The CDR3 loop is CASSLAAGGSYEQYF. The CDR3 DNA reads TGTGCCAGCAGTTTAGCGGCGGGAGGGTCCTACGAGCAGTACTTC.

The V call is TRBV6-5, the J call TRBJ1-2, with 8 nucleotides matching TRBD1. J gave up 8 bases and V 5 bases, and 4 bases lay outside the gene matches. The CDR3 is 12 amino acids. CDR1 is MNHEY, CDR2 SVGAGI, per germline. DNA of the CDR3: TGTGCCAGCAGTCGACAGGGGCTCGGCTACACCTTC. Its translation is CASSRQGLGYTF.

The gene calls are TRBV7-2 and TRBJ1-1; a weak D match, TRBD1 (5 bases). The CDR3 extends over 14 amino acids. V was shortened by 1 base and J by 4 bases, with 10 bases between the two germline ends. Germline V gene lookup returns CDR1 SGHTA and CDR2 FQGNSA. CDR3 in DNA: TGTGCCAGCAGCTTAGGGGGGGTTTCCACTGAAGCTTTCTTT. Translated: CASSLGGVSTEAFF.

The CDR3 DNA reads as TGTGCCAGCAGCCAAGATTGGGAGGGGTACAATCAGCCCCAGCATTTT. Translated, it gives CASSQDWEGYNQPQHF. The chain recombines TRBV7-9 with TRBJ1-5; TRBD1 might be the D (5 bases). CDR1 is SEHNR and CDR2 is FQNEAQ in the germline V gene (reference sequence). V was cut by 5 bases and J by 3 bases, with 17 bases left in between. The CDR3 runs 16 residues.

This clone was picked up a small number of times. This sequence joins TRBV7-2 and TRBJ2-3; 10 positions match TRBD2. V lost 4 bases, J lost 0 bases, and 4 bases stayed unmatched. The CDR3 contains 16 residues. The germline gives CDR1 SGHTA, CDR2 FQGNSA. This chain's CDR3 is CASSSGLAASTDTQYF. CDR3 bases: TGTGCCAGCAGCTCCGGACTAGCGGCCAGCACAGATACGCAGTATTTT.

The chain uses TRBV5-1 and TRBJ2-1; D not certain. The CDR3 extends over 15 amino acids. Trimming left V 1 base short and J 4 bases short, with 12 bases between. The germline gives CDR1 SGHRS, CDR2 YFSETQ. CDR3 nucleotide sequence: TGCGCCAGCAGCTTGCAGGCGGTAACTTACAATGAGCAGTTCTTC. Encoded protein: CASSLQAVTYNEQFF.

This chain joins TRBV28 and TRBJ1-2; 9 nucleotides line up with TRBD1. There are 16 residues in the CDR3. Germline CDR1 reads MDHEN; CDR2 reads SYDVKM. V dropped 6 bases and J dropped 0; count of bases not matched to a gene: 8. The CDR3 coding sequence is TGTGCCAGCAGGTCCACAGGGGGCACAGCTAACTATGGCTACACCTTC. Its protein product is CASRSTGGTANYGYTF.

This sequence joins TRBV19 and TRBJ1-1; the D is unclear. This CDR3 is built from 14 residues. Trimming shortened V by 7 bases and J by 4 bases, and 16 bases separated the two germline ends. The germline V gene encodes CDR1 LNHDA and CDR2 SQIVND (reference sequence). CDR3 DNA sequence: TGTGCCAGTAACCCGACGGGAATTGGCACTGAAGCTTTCTTT. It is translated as CASNPTGIGTEAFF.

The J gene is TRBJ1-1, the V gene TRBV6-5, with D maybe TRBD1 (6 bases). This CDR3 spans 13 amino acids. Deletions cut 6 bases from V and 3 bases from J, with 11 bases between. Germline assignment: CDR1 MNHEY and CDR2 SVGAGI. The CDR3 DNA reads TGTGCCAGCAGCCTCGAGGGGGACACTGAAGCTTTCTTT. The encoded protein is CASSLEGDTEAFF.

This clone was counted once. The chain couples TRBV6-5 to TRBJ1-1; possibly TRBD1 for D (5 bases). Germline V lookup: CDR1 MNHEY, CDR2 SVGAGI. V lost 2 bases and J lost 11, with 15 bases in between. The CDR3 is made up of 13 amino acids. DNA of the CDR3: TGTGCCAGCAGTTACGTGATGCGGGACCAGGCTTTCTTT. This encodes CASSYVMRDQAFF.

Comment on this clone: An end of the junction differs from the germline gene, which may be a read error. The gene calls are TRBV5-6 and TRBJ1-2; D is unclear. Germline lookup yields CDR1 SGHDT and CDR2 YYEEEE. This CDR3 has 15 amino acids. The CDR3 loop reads CASSLVNRANYGYTF. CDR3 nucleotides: TGTGCCAGCAGTTTGGTTAACAGAGCTAACTATGGCTACACCTTC.

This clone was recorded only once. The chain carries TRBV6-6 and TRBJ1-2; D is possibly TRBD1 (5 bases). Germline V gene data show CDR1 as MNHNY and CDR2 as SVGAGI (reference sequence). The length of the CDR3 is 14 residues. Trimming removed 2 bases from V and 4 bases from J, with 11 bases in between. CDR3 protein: CASSYAKGTYGYTF. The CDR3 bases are TGTGCCAGCAGTTACGCCAAGGGGACCTATGGCTACACCTTC.

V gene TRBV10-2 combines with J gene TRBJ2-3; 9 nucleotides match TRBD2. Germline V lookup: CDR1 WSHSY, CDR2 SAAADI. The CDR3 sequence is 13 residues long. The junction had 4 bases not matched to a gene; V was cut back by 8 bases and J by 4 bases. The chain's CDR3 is CASGRGGADTQYF. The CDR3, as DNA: TGCGCCAGCGGGCGGGGGGGTGCAGATACGCAGTATTTT.